These 32 T cell receptor beta chains were sequenced from one sample in a study of blood T cell repertoires in COVID-19. Generated by immunoSEQ multiplex PCR, the TCRdb table keeps only in-frame clones and is missing some. Of around 49,000 clones listed, approximately 82% are singletons. What was sequenced was PBMCs or T cells enriched from blood (not recorded which). The receptors stem from a woman aged 50 to 60 with acute COVID-19.

The CDR3 is CASSLGTGGNTDTQYF. The CDR3 DNA reads TGTGCCAGCAGCCTGGGGACAGGGGGTAACACAGATACGCAGTATTTT. This rearrangement joins TRBV5-5 to TRBJ2-3, with TRBD1 matching over 11 bases. CDR3 length equals 16 residues. The V and J ends lost 4 bases and 2 bases, in that order; junction bases with no gene match: 6. Germline V CDR1 and CDR2: SGHKS, YYEKEE (reference sequence). Full variable domain (missing parts from reference TRBV5-5 and TRBJ2-3): DAGVTQSPTHLIKTRGQQVTLRCSPISGHKSVSWYQQVLGQGPQFIFQYYEKEERGRGNFPDRFSARQFPNYSSELNVNALLLGDSALYLCASSLGTGGNTDTQYFGPGTRLTVL.

V gene TRBV30 combines with J gene TRBJ1-2; a possible D gene is TRBD1 (5 bases). Trimming removed 0 bases at V and 6 bases at J, with 14 bases between. In germline, CDR1 is GTSNPN, CDR2 SVGIG (reference sequence). The CDR3 loop spans 14 amino acids. CDR3 in amino acids: CAWSVRGLGNGYTF. The CDR3, as DNA: TGTGCCTGGAGTGTAAGGGGATTAGGGAATGGCTACACCTTC.

This clone has a single count. The CDR3 sequence is CASRKGTSGGNEQYF. In nucleotides, the CDR3 is TGTGCCAGCAGAAAGGGGACTAGCGGGGGGAACGAGCAGTACTTC. The rearrangement joins TRBV7-8 to TRBJ2-7; 15 bases fit TRBD2. The CDR3 contains 15 residues. The V segment lost 6 bases and the J segment 5 bases; nucleotides outside the gene matches: 5. CDR1 and CDR2 (germline): SGHVS, FQNEAQ. Supplemented by reference TRBV7-8 and TRBJ2-7, the full variable domain reads GAGVSQSPRYKVAKRGQDVALRCDPISGHVSLFWYQQALGQGPEFLTYFQNEAQLDKSGLPSDRFFAERPEGSVSTLKIQRTQQEDSAVYLCASRKGTSGGNEQYFGPGTRLTVT.

The V and J genes are TRBV24-1 and TRBJ2-1; 11 bases map to TRBD1. J was trimmed by 8 bases and V by 6 bases; bases with no gene match: 5. This CDR3 is 14 amino acids long. Germline V lookup: CDR1 KGHDR, CDR2 SFDVKD. CDR3 region: CATSKRDRGDEQFF. The DNA of the CDR3 is TGTGCCACCAGTAAGCGGGACAGGGGGGATGAGCAGTTCTTC.

V gene TRBV7-2 combines with J gene TRBJ2-3; 8 bases are a match to TRBD2. The CDR3 covers 14 residues. The germline V gene has CDR1 SGHTA and CDR2 FQGNSA. Unmatched junction bases numbered 6, after V lost 3 bases and J lost 7 bases. In DNA, the CDR3 is TGTGCCAGCAGCTTCGCGGGGGGATCGAATACGCAGTATTTT. The encoded protein is CASSFAGGSNTQYF.

V usage is TRBV11-2 and J usage is TRBJ1-6; D is unresolved. CDR3 size: 14 residues. Deletions cut 1 base from V and 5 bases from J, with 6 bases between. CDR1 and CDR2 from the germline V gene are SGHAT and FQNNGV. CDR3 sequence reads: CASSLGSDNSPLHF. DNA for the CDR3: TGTGCCAGCAGCTTAGGTTCAGATAATTCACCCCTCCACTTT. Complete variable domain (other parts from reference TRBV11-2 and TRBJ1-6): EAGVAQSPRYKIIEKRQSVAFWCNPISGHATLYWYQQILGQGPKLLIQFQNNGVVDDSQLPKDRFSAERLKGVDSTLKIQPAKLEDSAVYLCASSLGSDNSPLHFGNGTRLTVT.

The chain is built from TRBV24-1 and TRBJ2-1; 9 bases are shared with TRBD1. Trimming cost V 8 bases and J 8 bases; bases outside gene matches: 3. The CDR3 is 12 residues long. Germline lookup yields CDR1 KGHDR and CDR2 SFDVKD. CDR3 DNA: TGTGCCACCATGGACAGGGGCCATGAGCAGTTCTTC. It codes for CATMDRGHEQFF.

V is TRBV19 and J is TRBJ2-3, with 11 bases fitting TRBD2. V shed 7 bases, J shed 3 bases, and the junction held 9 bases outside the gene matches. Germline CDR1 is LNHDA and CDR2 is SQIVND (reference sequence). The CDR3 contains 16 residues. CDR3 sequence reads: CASTRAGLAETDTQYF. CDR3 bases: TGTGCCAGTACCCGAGCGGGACTAGCGGAGACAGATACGCAGTATTTT.

This clone was found a few times. This chain uses TRBV12-5 with TRBJ1-5; tentatively, D is TRBD1 (5 bases). CDR3 size: 15 residues. V was pared by 6 bases and J by 0 bases, with 12 bases between. The germline gives CDR1 LGHNT, CDR2 FRNRAP. In DNA, the CDR3 is TGTGCTAGTGGACGCGACAGTATTAGCAATCAGCCCCAGCATTTT. Its protein product is CASGRDSISNQPQHF.

The chain uses TRBV9 and TRBJ2-7; no clear D gene. This CDR3 has 13 amino acids. CDR1 and CDR2 (germline): SGDLS, YYNGEE. Trimming removed 1 base from V and 1 base from J, with 6 bases in between. CDR3 in amino acids: CASSVSPSYEQYF. The CDR3 DNA follows: TGTGCCAGCAGCGTAAGCCCGTCCTACGAGCAGTACTTC.

This chain connects TRBV30 to TRBJ1-3, with D unclear. CDR1 is GTSNPN and CDR2 is SVGIG in the germline V gene (reference sequence). This CDR3 is built from 14 residues. Deletions cut 2 bases from V and 2 bases from J, with 10 bases between. CDR3 bases: TGTGCCTGGAGTCGAGCGGTAACTGGAAACACCATATATTTT. This sequence encodes CAWSRAVTGNTIYF.

The rearrangement uses TRBV11-3 and TRBJ1-6, with 9 bases identical to TRBD1. CDR1 and CDR2 (germline): SGHNT, YENEEA. This CDR3 comprises 17 residues. V trimming: 5 bases; J trimming: 0 bases; junction bases outside the gene matches: 5. The CDR3 sequence is CASSRSTGGSYNSPLHF. The CDR3 DNA follows: TGTGCCAGCAGCAGGTCGACAGGGGGCTCCTATAATTCACCCCTCCACTTT.

The CDR3 DNA reads TGTGCCAGCAGTGGGGCCGAATGGGACACTGAAGCTTTCTTT. This codes for CASSGAEWDTEAFF. The genes are TRBV28 and TRBJ1-1; D may be TRBD1 (5 bases). The CDR3 totals 14 residues. Germline assignment: CDR1 MDHEN and CDR2 SYDVKM. V shed 5 bases and J shed 3 bases, with 13 bases lying between them.

This clone was seen only once. V is TRBV4-1 and J is TRBJ2-1; 7 bases agree with TRBD1. The CDR3 totals 14 residues. Losses at the gene ends were 0 bases for V and 10 bases for J; bases not matched to a gene: 6. The V gene's germline CDR1 is MGHRA and CDR2 YSYEKL. CDR3 sequence reads: CASSQDDRAREQFF. CDR3 in DNA: TGCGCCAGCAGCCAAGACGACAGGGCGAGAGAGCAGTTCTTC.

This clone was seen more than once but under ten times. The chain employs TRBV5-1 and TRBJ2-7; a weak D match, TRBD1 (6 bases). The CDR3 is made up of 16 amino acids. V shed 4 bases and J shed 0 bases, with 17 bases lying between them. Per the germline V gene, CDR1 is SGHRS and CDR2 is YFSETQ. The CDR3 DNA sequence: TGCGCCAGCAGCCTGGGGACAAATCTAGACTCCTACGAGCAGTACTTC. Translation gives CASSLGTNLDSYEQYF.

The rearrangement joins TRBV12-5 to TRBJ2-3; 12 nucleotides line up with TRBD2. The CDR3 loop spans 24 amino acids. V lost 0 bases, J lost 2 bases, and 24 bases stayed unmatched. From germline, CDR1 is LGHNT and CDR2 FRNRAP. CDR3 sequence (DNA): TGTGCTAGTGGTTTGGTACGGGAAACGACCCTAGCGGGGGGGCGTATGAAGCCCACAGATACGCAGTATTTT. Amino acids: CASGLVRETTLAGGRMKPTDTQYF.

The chain joins TRBV7-9 to TRBJ1-2, with 8 positions matching TRBD1. V dropped 7 bases and J dropped 3; count of bases not matched to a gene: 7. The CDR3 totals 14 residues. Germline V gene sequence: CDR1 SEHNR, CDR2 FQNEAQ (reference sequence). CDR3 residues: CASTPDRADYGYTF. DNA for the CDR3: TGTGCCAGCACCCCGGACAGGGCCGACTATGGCTACACCTTC.

The gene calls are TRBV30 and TRBJ1-6; D possibly corresponds to TRBD1 (6 bases). Trimming removed 2 bases from V and 6 bases from J, with 17 bases in between. Germline lookup yields CDR1 GTSNPN and CDR2 SVGIG (reference sequence). The CDR3 has 16 amino acids. CDR3 coding DNA: TGTGCCTGGAGTCCCGGGGGGGCTTGGGGTAATTCACCCCTCCACTTT. This encodes CAWSPGGAWGNSPLHF.

CDR3: CASSYPDRPLHTQYF. The CDR3 DNA reads TGTGCCAGCAGTTACCCCGACAGACCTCTCCACACGCAGTATTTT. The chain employs TRBV6-9 and TRBJ2-3; weak D call: TRBD1 (5 bases). Germline V CDR1 and CDR2: MNHGY, SVAAGI. V was clipped by 3 bases and J by 9 bases, with 19 bases between them. The length of the CDR3 is 15 residues.

In this sample, this clone turned up a few times. The chain is built from TRBV5-1 and TRBJ1-4; 7 positions agree with TRBD1. V lost 3 bases to trimming and J lost 8 bases; unmatched junction nucleotides: 1. The CDR3 contains 12 residues. In germline, CDR1 is SGHRS, CDR2 YFSETQ. The CDR3 DNA sequence: TGCGCCAGCAGCTCGACAGGGGAAAAACTGTTTTTT. Its protein is CASSSTGEKLFF.

This clone was found a few times. The V and J genes are TRBV7-2 and TRBJ2-7; TRBD1 matches 7 bases. CDR3 length: 14 amino acids. Per the germline V gene, CDR1 is SGHTA and CDR2 is FQGNSA. The V gene end was trimmed by 5 bases and the J gene end by 3 bases; junction bases not matched to a gene: 7. DNA for the CDR3: TGTGCCAGCAGCCTCCCGGGACAGTTCTACGAGCAGTACTTC. This codes for CASSLPGQFYEQYF.

As to this clone: Just one base apart from a much larger clone, this may be a read error. CDR3 DNA sequence: TGTGCCATCAGTGCCGGGACAGGCACGAACAATGAGCAGCTCTTC. Translation gives CAISAGTGTNNEQLF. The chain has TRBV10-3 and TRBJ2-1; 8 nucleotides align to TRBD1. Per the germline V gene, CDR1 is ENHRY and CDR2 is SYGVKD. This CDR3 is built from 15 residues.

The chain couples TRBV7-8 to TRBJ2-1; D is possibly TRBD2 (6 bases). The CDR3 extends over 14 amino acids. With 4 bases removed from V and 8 bases from J, the gap between germline ends came to 15 bases. Germline CDR1 SGHVS, CDR2 FQNEAQ. CDR3: CASSSGLGWYEQFF. CDR3 DNA sequence: TGTGCCAGCAGCTCGGGACTGGGGTGGTATGAGCAGTTCTTC.

The rearrangement links TRBV29-1 to TRBJ1-1, with 10 bases lining up with TRBD1. The CDR3 is made up of 13 amino acids. V dropped 7 bases and J dropped 5; count of bases not matched to a gene: 7. The V gene's germline CDR1 is SQVTM and CDR2 ANQGSEA. For the CDR3, the DNA is TGCAGCGCAAGCACGGACAGGGGGACTGAAGCTTTCTTT. Translation: CSASTDRGTEAFF.

The DNA of the CDR3 is TGTGCCAGCAGCGCGACAGGGCCCTCCTATAATTCACCCCTCCACTTT. This codes for CASSATGPSYNSPLHF. The chain carries TRBV2 and TRBJ1-6; TRBD1 aligns across 7 bases. The CDR3 runs 16 residues. Germline assignment: CDR1 SNHLY and CDR2 FYNNEI. With V trimmed by 6 bases and J by 0 bases, 5 bases remained unmatched. The whole variable domain, remainder taken from reference TRBV2 and TRBJ1-6, is EPEVTQTPSHQVTQMGQEVILRCVPISNHLYFYWYRQILGQKVEFLVSFYNNEISEKSEIFDDQFSVERPDGSNFTLKIRSTKLEDSAMYFCASSATGPSYNSPLHFGNGTRLTVT.

The rearrangement uses TRBV10-3 and TRBJ2-7; D perhaps matches TRBD1 (6 bases). The CDR3 is made up of 12 amino acids. Trimming shortened V by 10 bases and J by 4 bases, and 14 bases separated the two germline ends. Looked up from germline, CDR1 is ENHRY and CDR2 is SYGVKD. The CDR3 DNA sequence: TGTGCCACGAGGACAGAGACTTACGAGCAGTACTTC. Amino acids: CATRTETYEQYF.

This clone was detected a few times. The chain uses TRBV11-2 and TRBJ2-1, with 8 bases fitting TRBD2. Trimming took 2 bases from V and 4 from J; bases not matched to a gene: 10. The CDR3 consists of 17 residues. Germline V gene lookup returns CDR1 SGHAT and CDR2 FQNNGV. In DNA, the CDR3 is TGTGCCAGCAGCTTAACGTCGGCGGGGGGACTATACAATGAGCAGTTCTTC. It translates to CASSLTSAGGLYNEQFF. The full variable domain, completed using reference TRBV11-2 and TRBJ2-1, is EAGVAQSPRYKIIEKRQSVAFWCNPISGHATLYWYQQILGQGPKLLIQFQNNGVVDDSQLPKDRFSAERLKGVDSTLKIQPAKLEDSAVYLCASSLTSAGGLYNEQFFGPGTRLTVL.

This sequence joins TRBV7-9 and TRBJ2-7; D is undetermined. In germline, CDR1 is SEHNR, CDR2 FQNEAQ (reference sequence). The V and J ends lost 2 bases and 7 bases respectively, with 6 bases between them. The CDR3 is 11 residues long. The CDR3 bases are TGTGCCAGCAGCTTATCTTTGGAGCAGTACTTC. Protein: CASSLSLEQYF.

The chain carries TRBV10-3 and TRBJ2-3; 9 bases align to TRBD1. The germline CDR1 and CDR2 sequences are ENHRY and SYGVKD. The CDR3 runs to 15 residues. Losses at the gene ends were 4 bases for V and 3 bases for J; bases not matched to a gene: 5. DNA for the CDR3: TGTGCCATCAGTGGAGGACAGGGGAGAACAGATACGCAGTATTTT. Residues: CAISGGQGRTDTQYF.

The genes are TRBV5-1 and TRBJ2-2; 10 nucleotides line up with TRBD1. The CDR3 runs 17 residues. Unmatched junction bases numbered 5, after V lost 0 bases and J lost 3 bases. Germline values: CDR1 SGHRS, CDR2 YFSETQ. The DNA for the CDR3 is TGCGCCAGCAGCTTGGGGACAGGGGGGATCGACACCGGGGAGCTGTTTTTT. It yields the protein CASSLGTGGIDTGELFF. The variable domain in full, completed from reference TRBV5-1 and TRBJ2-2, reads KAGVTQTPRYLIKTRGQQVTLSCSPISGHRSVSWYQQTPGQGLQFLFEYFSETQRNKGNFPGRFSGRQFSNSRSEMNVSTLELGDSALYLCASSLGTGGIDTGELFFGEGSRLTVL.

V gene TRBV5-1 combines with J gene TRBJ1-2; 12 bases map to TRBD1. Germline loops: CDR1 SGHRS, CDR2 YFSETQ. V lost 5 bases, J lost 3 bases, and 11 bases stayed unmatched. The CDR3 contains 17 residues. CDR3 DNA sequence: TGCGCCAGCAGACCACGGGACAGGGGGCGGGTAGACTATGGCTACACCTTC. This gives the protein CASRPRDRGRVDYGYTF.

This rearrangement joins TRBV5-6 to TRBJ2-7; maybe TRBD2 (6 bases). The germline V gene has CDR1 SGHDT and CDR2 YYEEEE. The CDR3 consists of 11 residues. The ends were cut back, 4 bases at V and 7 bases at J, with 9 bases in the middle. CDR3 coding DNA: TGTGCCAGCAGCCGGGGGTGGGAGCAGTACTTC. This codes for CASSRGWEQYF.